These 27 T cell receptor beta chains share one sample of origin, sequenced in a study of control samples from healthy donors and cancer patients. Using immunoSEQ multiplex PCR, the repertoire was profiled, and TCRdb retains in-frame clones only, with some absent. Among tens of thousands of clones listed, roughly 85% were seen once. The material sequenced was blood. Receptors were obtained from a man in his 60s in good health.

The chain uses TRBV30 and TRBJ1-3, with a possible D match to TRBD1 (6 bases). This CDR3 contains 13 residues. V dropped 2 bases and J dropped 1 base, with 6 bases sitting between them. Germline V CDR1 and CDR2: GTSNPN, SVGIG (reference sequence). The CDR3 nucleotides read TGTGCCTGGAGTAGGGGGTCTGGAAACACCATATATTTT. Amino acid sequence: CAWSRGSGNTIYF.

This clone was seen a single time. The chain recombines TRBV4-2 with TRBJ2-3; 7 bases align to TRBD2. V was clipped by 4 bases and J by 1 base; unmatched bases: 5. CDR1 is LGHNA and CDR2 is YNFKEQ in the germline V gene. This CDR3 has 15 residues. CDR3 bases: TGTGCCAGCAGCCGCCAGGGAGGGGGCACAGATACGCAGTATTTT. This sequence encodes CASSRQGGGTDTQYF.

This rearrangement joins TRBV29-1 to TRBJ1-1; D unresolved. Germline CDR1 SQVTM, CDR2 ANQGSEA. Trimming cost V 4 bases and J 4 bases, with 7 bases left between them. The CDR3 extends over 11 amino acids. CDR3 coding DNA: TGCAGCGTTGGGGAGCCCACTGAAGCTTTCTTT. Translating gives CSVGEPTEAFF.

This clone was found once. The chain couples TRBV10-3 to TRBJ1-5; no clear D. Germline-derived CDR1 and CDR2 are ENHRY and SYGVKD. With 6 bases removed from V and 1 base from J, the gap between germline ends came to 10 bases. The CDR3 sequence is 14 residues long. CDR3 in amino acids: CAISFDGSNQPQHF. In nucleotides, the CDR3 is TGTGCCATCAGCTTCGACGGGAGCAATCAGCCCCAGCATTTT.

This clone showed up just once. The chain recombines TRBV19 with TRBJ1-6; 10 bases line up with TRBD1. Per the germline V gene, CDR1 is LNHDA and CDR2 is SQIVND (reference sequence). This CDR3 contains 15 residues. After removal of 5 bases from V and 9 bases from J, the junction contained 7 bases not matched to a gene. The CDR3 is CASSSDRGHISPLHF. The CDR3 bases are TGTGCCAGTAGTTCCGACAGGGGGCACATTTCACCCCTCCACTTT. Complete variable domain (other parts from reference TRBV19 and TRBJ1-6): DGGITQSPKYLFRKEGQNVTLSCEQNLNHDAMYWYRQDPGQGLRLIYYSQIVNDFQKGDIAEGYSVSREKKESFPLTVTSAQKNPTAFYLCASSSDRGHISPLHFGNGTRLTVT.

The rearrangement uses TRBV5-4 and TRBJ1-1; D gene ambiguous. The CDR3 spans 14 residues. CDR1 and CDR2 from the germline V gene are SGHNT and YYREEE (reference sequence). Trimming stripped 4 bases from V and 2 bases from J, with 12 bases between. CDR3 sequence (DNA): TGTGCCAGCAGCGACCCCGATGCTAACACTGAAGCTTTCTTT. It codes for CASSDPDANTEAFF. Complete variable domain (other parts from reference TRBV5-4 and TRBJ1-1): ETGVTQSPTHLIKTRGQQVTLRCSSQSGHNTVSWYQQALGQGPQFIFQYYREEENGRGNFPPRFSGLQFPNYSSELNVNALELDDSALYLCASSDPDANTEAFFGQGTRLTVV.

This clone was seen just once. The chain uses TRBV7-9 and TRBJ1-4; maybe TRBD1 (6 bases). Per the germline V gene, CDR1 is SEHNR and CDR2 is FQNEAQ (reference sequence). This CDR3 has 15 residues. The V end lost 4 bases, the J end lost 7 bases, and 16 bases lay between the germline ends. This CDR3 is CASSWLQGTVEKLFF. DNA of the CDR3: TGTGCCAGCAGCTGGTTACAGGGTACGGTTGAAAAACTGTTTTTT.

The chain joins TRBV3-1 (or the pseudogene TRBV3-2) to TRBJ2-1, with D possibly matching TRBD2 (7 bases). CDR1 LGHDT and CDR2 YNNKEL come from the germline V gene (reference sequence). The CDR3 runs 15 residues. Trimming took 0 bases from V and 7 from J, leaving 13 bases between them. The CDR3 DNA is TGTGCCAGCAGCCAAGATCGGGGGGCTGAGAATGAGCAGTTCTTC. It encodes CASSQDRGAENEQFF.

The chain carries TRBV11-2 and TRBJ1-3; D gene unclear. Looked up from germline, CDR1 is SGHAT and CDR2 is FQNNGV. V was pared by 1 base and J by 4 bases, with 17 bases between. The CDR3 has 17 amino acids. CDR3 bases: TGTGCCAGCAGCTTAGGAGTGGGTGGTCTCATCGGAAACACCATATATTTT. It codes for CASSLGVGGLIGNTIYF.

The rearrangement uses TRBV4-1 and TRBJ1-5; D gene unclear. CDR1 is MGHRA, CDR2 YSYEKL, per germline. There are 15 residues in the CDR3. V dropped 0 bases and J dropped 3 bases, with 9 bases sitting between them. CDR3 protein: CASSQEGHPNQPQHF. CDR3 in DNA: TGCGCCAGCAGCCAAGAAGGGCACCCCAATCAGCCCCAGCATTTT.

This clone was detected only a few times. The chain has TRBV3-1 (or the pseudogene TRBV3-2) and TRBJ1-1, with D unresolved. V lost 3 bases to trimming and J lost 1 base, with 6 bases between them. The CDR3 covers 13 residues. Germline values: CDR1 LGHDT, CDR2 YNNKEL (reference sequence). The DNA for the CDR3 is TGTGCCAGCAGCCATGCAGCGAACACTGAAGCTTTCTTT. It translates to CASSHAANTEAFF.

This clone came up a few times. The chain combines TRBV20-1 with TRBJ1-1, with a tentative D call TRBD1 (5 bases). The CDR3 length is 14 residues. V was clipped by 3 bases and J by 4 bases, with 15 bases between them. Per germline, CDR1 DFQATT and CDR2 SNEGSKA (reference sequence). The CDR3 protein is CSASRGGLGTEAFF. CDR3 coding DNA: TGCAGTGCTAGTCGGGGGGGGTTGGGCACTGAAGCTTTCTTT.

This chain connects TRBV6-5 to TRBJ2-7, with TRBD2 as a possible D gene (5 bases). CDR1 and CDR2 (germline): MNHEY, SVGAGI. The CDR3 totals 13 residues. Trimming pared 8 bases from V and 0 bases from J, leaving 11 bases between. DNA for the CDR3: TGTGCCAGCGCAAAACGGGACTCCTACGAGCAGTACTTC. Amino acid sequence: CASAKRDSYEQYF.

This chain connects TRBV14 to TRBJ1-1; D might be TRBD1 (6 bases). Germline V lookup: CDR1 SGHDN, CDR2 FVKESK. V was clipped by 1 base and J by 5 bases, with 14 bases between them. CDR3 length: 15 residues. The CDR3 region has the DNA TGTGCCAGCAGCCAAGTAGGAGGGGGGAGGACTGAAGCTTTCTTT. As protein: CASSQVGGGRTEAFF.

The gene calls are TRBV11-2 and TRBJ2-6; 7 bases line up with TRBD1. The germline V gene encodes CDR1 SGHAT and CDR2 FQNNGV. V trimming: 5 bases; J trimming: 3 bases; junction bases outside the gene matches: 4. The CDR3 contains 15 residues. In DNA, the CDR3 is TGTGCCAGCAGCGCGGACAGGCGTGGGGCCAACGTCCTGACTTTC. This gives the protein CASSADRRGANVLTF.

V gene TRBV28 combines with J gene TRBJ2-1, with no clear D. The CDR3 loop spans 12 amino acids. The V end lost 9 bases, the J end lost 6 bases, and 12 bases lay between the germline ends. CDR1 is MDHEN, CDR2 SYDVKM, per germline. The CDR3 reads CASIGFRNEQFF. The CDR3 DNA follows: TGTGCCAGTATAGGGTTCCGCAATGAGCAGTTCTTC.

J is TRBJ2-3 and V is TRBV24-1; TRBD1 matches 10 bases. Looked up from germline, CDR1 is KGHDR and CDR2 is SFDVKD. J lost 6 bases, V lost 5 bases, and 7 bases had no gene match. The CDR3 length is 15 residues. In DNA form, the CDR3 reads TGTGCCACCAGTGCCTCGACAGGGGGCTATGATACGCAGTATTTT. It translates to CATSASTGGYDTQYF.

The rearrangement uses TRBV5-4 and TRBJ2-3; D is ambiguous. CDR3 size: 13 residues. Trimming pared 1 base from V and 0 bases from J, leaving 3 bases between. Germline CDR1 reads SGHNT; CDR2 reads YYREEE (reference sequence). CDR3 in DNA: TGTGCCAGCAGCTTGACGAGCACAGATACGCAGTATTTT. Translating gives CASSLTSTDTQYF.

CDR3 sequence (DNA): TGTGCCAGCAGTTTGCCCCGGGGGGATACGCAGTATTTT. Translating it yields CASSLPRGDTQYF. The rearrangement links TRBV27 to TRBJ2-3; TRBD2 is a possible D gene (6 bases). V shed 3 bases and J shed 6 bases, with 10 bases lying between them. The CDR3 extends over 13 amino acids. The germline gives CDR1 MNHEY, CDR2 SMNVEV (reference sequence).

This rearrangement joins TRBV28 to TRBJ1-5; 8 bases are a match to TRBD1. V trimming: 7 bases; J trimming: 6 bases; junction bases outside the gene matches: 8. The CDR3 runs to 14 residues. Germline loops: CDR1 MDHEN, CDR2 SYDVKM. The CDR3 spells CASTLDRGSQPQHF. In DNA form, the CDR3 reads TGTGCCAGCACCTTAGACAGGGGTAGTCAGCCCCAGCATTTT.

The chain recombines TRBV7-8 with TRBJ2-7; tentative D call: TRBD1 (7 bases). The germline CDR1 and CDR2 sequences are SGHVS and FQNEAQ. The ends were cut back, 6 bases at V and 4 bases at J, with 19 bases in the middle. The CDR3 runs to 15 residues. CDR3 sequence reads: CASRNRGLGRYEQYF. The CDR3 nucleotides are TGTGCCAGCAGGAACAGGGGACTTGGAAGGTACGAGCAGTACTTC.

V is TRBV5-8 and J is TRBJ1-1, with 9 bases aligning to TRBD1. Germline CDR1 reads SGHTS; CDR2 reads YDEGEE. Trimming took 1 base from V and 5 from J; bases not matched to a gene: 9. CDR3 size: 16 residues. The CDR3 coding sequence is TGTGCCAGCAGCTTGAGGCAGACAGGGGGGGAAACTGAAGCTTTCTTT. As protein: CASSLRQTGGETEAFF.

The CDR3 sequence is CASRLGASMSFKNTEAFF. For the CDR3, the DNA is TGTGCCAGCAGACTTGGGGCCTCGATGAGTTTTAAGAACACTGAAGCTTTCTTT. This chain uses TRBV5-4 with TRBJ1-1; tentative D call: TRBD1 (5 bases). Germline CDR1 SGHNT, CDR2 YYREEE (reference sequence). CDR3 size: 18 residues. Between the trimmed V and J ends, which lost 5 bases and 1 base, there was a span of 24 bases.

V usage is TRBV7-6 and J usage is TRBJ2-3; 8 bases align to TRBD1. CDR1 SGHVS and CDR2 FNYEAQ come from the germline V gene. The CDR3 is 16 amino acids. V gave up 4 bases and J gave up 4 bases; unmatched junction bases: 10. The CDR3 DNA is TGTGCCAGCAGCTCAGGACTTCAGGGGGCGCCAGATACGCAGTATTTT. Translated: CASSSGLQGAPDTQYF.

This clone occurred once. The chain is built from TRBV24-1 and TRBJ1-2; D call uncertain. V lost 4 bases and J 4 bases, leaving 6 bases between the germline ends. The V gene's germline CDR1 is KGHDR and CDR2 SFDVKD. This CDR3 has 12 amino acids. DNA of the CDR3: TGTGCCACCAGTGAGGGTAGCTATGGCTACACCTTC. Encoded protein: CATSEGSYGYTF.

The V gene is TRBV7-2, the J gene TRBJ1-1, with D possibly being TRBD1 (5 bases). Germline CDR1 is SGHTA and CDR2 is FQGNSA. The CDR3 loop spans 14 amino acids. V was trimmed by 0 bases and J by 4 bases, leaving 9 bases between them. DNA for the CDR3: TGTGCCAGCAGCTTAGCGCGGAGGGGCACTGAAGCTTTCTTT. Translated: CASSLARRGTEAFF. The variable domain in full, with the rest retrieved from reference TRBV7-2 and TRBJ1-1, is GAGVSQSPSNKVTEKGKDVELRCDPISGHTALYWYRQSLGQGLEFLIYFQGNSAPDKSGLPSDRFSAERTGGSVSTLTIQRTQQEDSAVYLCASSLARRGTEAFFGQGTRLTVV.

The chain links TRBV6-6 to TRBJ1-2; TRBD1 matches at 10 bases. CDR1 is MNHNY and CDR2 is SVGAGI in the germline V gene (reference sequence). The CDR3 extends over 17 amino acids. The J segment lost 7 bases and the V segment lost 5 bases, leaving 16 bases of the junction unmatched. CDR3 coding DNA: TGTGCCAGCAGTAGATCCCGGGACAGGGGCTCTCGCTCTGGCTACACCTTC. It yields the protein CASSRSRDRGSRSGYTF.